The next 4 T cell receptor beta chains were all read from a single sample in a study of T cell responses to AZD1222 COVID-19 vaccine. The protocol was immunoSEQ multiplex PCR, while the TCRdb copy is restricted to in-frame clones and leaves out a portion. The sample gives 100,000 to 150,000 clones, over 75% of which show up once; about 8.5% is in the top ten. The source material was peripheral blood, sampled on day 0 of AZD1222 vaccination. Source of these receptors: an adult in good health.

This clone appeared a few times. The chain recombines TRBV30 with TRBJ2-7, with TRBD2 matching 11 bases. V shed 4 bases and J 4 bases; nucleotides not matched to a gene: 6. CDR1 and CDR2 (germline): GTSNPN, SVGIG (reference sequence). The CDR3 has 14 residues. CDR3 DNA: TGTGCCTGGATGGATAGCGGGAGGGCTTACGAGCAGTACTTC. Protein sequence: CAWMDSGRAYEQYF.

About this clone itself: Within the sample, other DNA sequences also encode this same CDR3. The chain is built from TRBV5-1 and TRBJ1-2, with a weak D call TRBD1 (5 bases). The germline CDR1 and CDR2 sequences are SGHRS and YFSETQ. This CDR3 contains 15 residues. V lost 0 bases and J 7 bases, leaving 16 bases between the germline ends. The CDR3 loop is CASSLAGGGSGGYTF. CDR3 nucleotide sequence: TGCGCCAGCAGCTTGGCTGGGGGAGGTAGTGGTGGCTACACCTTC.

In its sample, this clone was seen once. The chain links TRBV2 to TRBJ2-2, with D perhaps TRBD1 or TRBD2 (6 bases each). The CDR3 has 14 amino acids. The V and J ends lost 7 bases and 6 bases respectively, with 15 bases between them. Germline loops: CDR1 SNHLY, CDR2 FYNNEI. The DNA of the CDR3 is TGTGCCAGCAAATGGGGGGCAGGGGCCGGGGAGCTGTTTTTT. Residues: CASKWGAGAGELFF.

The chain is built from TRBV11-3 and TRBJ2-7; D may be TRBD1 (6 bases). CDR1 SGHNT and CDR2 YENEEA come from the germline V gene. The CDR3 loop spans 16 amino acids. Trimming removed 5 bases from V and 0 bases from J, with 17 bases in between. This chain's CDR3 is CASSQAWTESSYEQYF. CDR3 nucleotides: TGTGCCAGCAGCCAAGCCTGGACAGAAAGCTCCTACGAGCAGTACTTC.